This T cell receptor (beta chain) came from a study of blood T cells in healthy people across ages. Overall study findings and caveats: Roughly linearly, TCR beta diversity per million T cells fell as age increased. Versus aged donors, long-lived donors had higher diversity and more naive CD4+ cells. Unknown CMV status may confound age-related changes in expanded clones.

Notes on this clonotype: Its matching antigen is unknown.

A second 7 to 11 cycle PCR used barcoded and J-beta primers. Sequencing yielded, for each sample, at least 2.5 million paired-end reads carrying CDR3. TCRdb called the 5' RACE reads again in MiXCR, with one record for every CDR3 protein. The sample lists approximately 730,000 distinct CDR3 sequences; approximately 39% were seen once. Trimming removed 0 bases from V and 0 bases from J, with 12 bases in between. Germline-derived CDR1 and CDR2 are SGHKS and YYEKEE (reference sequence). This CDR3 region has 16 residues. The sequence came from a woman between 55 and 75 years old in good health. The rearrangement uses TRBV5-5 and TRBJ2-5; D is undetermined. The sequenced material came from blood. CDR3: CASSLGAGLNQETQYF. The DNA of the CDR3 is TGTGCCAGCAGCTTGGGGGCCGGGCTGAACCAAGAGACCCAGTACTTC.